A selection of T cell receptor beta chains follows, all from one sample in a study of cytomegalovirus exposure and HLA in healthy donors. The method was immunoSEQ multiplex PCR; TCRdb's version includes in-frame clones alone and lacks a portion of them. The repertoire holds about 160,000 clones, with 80% as singletons. Sequencing was carried out using PBMCs. These TCRs come from a woman between 50 and 59 years old in good health and CMV-seropositive. Each CDR3 is given with its conserved first and last residue. A D gene is named only where the DNA matches it firmly. The size entry is marked missing in some rows and otherwise reads once, few, many or a size class.

d_gene	v_gene	j_gene	abundance	CDR3aa	CDR3nt
NA	TRBV7-2	TRBJ1-5	NA	CASSLVSTGNQPQHF	TGTGCCAGCAGCTTAGTTAGCACAGGGAATCAGCCCCAGCATTTT
TRBD1	TRBV9	TRBJ2-7	few	CASSVGGTGKNEQYF	TGTGCCAGCAGCGTAGGCGGGACAGGGAAGAACGAGCAGTACTTC
NA	TRBV27	TRBJ1-5	NA	CASSGPGGAQHF	TGTGCCAGCAGTGGCCCGGGGGGGGCCCAGCATTTT
NA	TRBV11-3	TRBJ1-1	NA	CASSFPGTEAFF	TGTGCCAGCAGCTTTCCCGGGACTGAAGCTTTCTTT
NA	TRBV12-5	TRBJ2-3	NA	CASGLSWGLADTQYF	TGTGCTAGTGGTTTGAGCTGGGGACTCGCGGATACGCAGTATTTT
NA	TRBV19	TRBJ1-3	NA	CASRQGLDSGNTIYF	TGTGCCAGTAGACAGGGCCTTGACTCTGGAAACACCATATATTTT
TRBD2	TRBV28	TRBJ2-1	few	CASSSLAGGRNEQFF	TGTGCCAGCAGTTCCCTAGCGGGGGGTCGCAATGAGCAGTTCTTC
TRBD2	TRBV4-3	TRBJ2-2	NA	CASSQLAGGQNTGELFF	TGCGCCAGCAGCCAGCTAGCGGGGGGACAGAACACCGGGGAGCTGTTTTTT
TRBD1	TRBV5-4	TRBJ2-3	NA	CASSLTGGRGTDTQYF	TGTGCCAGCAGCTTGACAGGGGGGCGCGGGACAGATACGCAGTATTTT
NA	TRBV11-1	TRBJ2-1	NA	CASSSPQVEQFF	TGTGCCAGCAGCAGTCCTCAGGTTGAGCAGTTCTTC
TRBD1	TRBV5-4	TRBJ1-6	few	CASSLADRGQNSPLHF	TGTGCCAGCAGCTTGGCCGACAGGGGCCAAAATTCACCCCTCCACTTT
TRBD1	TRBV25-1	TRBJ1-1	NA	CASSDPGQGETEAFF	TGTGCCAGCAGTGATCCGGGACAGGGGGAAACTGAAGCTTTCTTT
NA	TRBV21-1	TRBJ1-2	NA	CASSKDRGNYGYTF	TGTGCCAGTAGCAAGGACAGGGGGAACTATGGCTACACCTTC
TRBD1	TRBV11-3	TRBJ2-3	NA	CASSLGGTGRNTQYF	TGTGCCAGCAGCTTGGGGGGGACAGGGCGTAATACGCAGTATTTT